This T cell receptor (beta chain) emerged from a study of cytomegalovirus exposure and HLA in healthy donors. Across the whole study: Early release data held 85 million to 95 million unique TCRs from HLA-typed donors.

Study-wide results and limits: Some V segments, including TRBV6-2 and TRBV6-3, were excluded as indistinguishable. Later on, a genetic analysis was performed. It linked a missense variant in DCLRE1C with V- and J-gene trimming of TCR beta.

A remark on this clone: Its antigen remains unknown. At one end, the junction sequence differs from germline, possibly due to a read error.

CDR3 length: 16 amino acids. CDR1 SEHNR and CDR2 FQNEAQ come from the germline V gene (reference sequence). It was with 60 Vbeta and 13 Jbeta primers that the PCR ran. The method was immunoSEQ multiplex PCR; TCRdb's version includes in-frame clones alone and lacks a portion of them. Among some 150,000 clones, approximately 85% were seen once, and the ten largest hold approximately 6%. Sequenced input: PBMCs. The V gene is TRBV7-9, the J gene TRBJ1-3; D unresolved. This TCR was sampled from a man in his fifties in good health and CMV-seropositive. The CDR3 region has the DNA TGTTCCAGCAGCTTACCCTCGTCCCCCTCTGGAAACACCATATATTTT. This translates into CSSSLPSSPSGNTIYF. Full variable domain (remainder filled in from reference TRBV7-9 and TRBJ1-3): DTGVSQNPRHKITKRGQNVTFRCDPISEHNRLYWYRQTLGQGPEFLTYFQNEAQLEKSRLLSDRFSAERPKGSFSTLEIQRTEQGDSAMYLCSSSLPSSPSGNTIYFGEGSWLTVV.